The 27 T cell receptor beta chains listed next were all sequenced from one sample in a study of post-analysis software for immune sequencing data. Study-wide results and limits: Higher frequency in patients than in controls was seen for five TRBV segments, with TRBV5-6, TRBV5-1 and TRBV20-1 among them.

Their antigens remain unidentified. Unique molecular identifiers had been added to the TCR beta cDNA libraries. TCRdb reprocessed the PCR reads via MiXCR and lists one record per CDR3 protein. The sample lists about 770,000 distinct CDR3 sequences, 35% to 55% occurring once. The specimen was blood. Receptor source: a girl aged 10 to 17 with multiple sclerosis.

The chain recombines TRBV6-1 with TRBJ2-7; TRBD2 aligns across 8 bases. The CDR3 spans 17 residues. CDR1 MNHNS and CDR2 SASEGT come from the germline V gene. V shed 4 bases, J shed 0 bases, and the junction held 11 bases outside the gene matches. The CDR3 reads CASSGALGLGSSYEQYF. The CDR3 nucleotides read TGTGCCAGCAGTGGAGCCTTGGGACTAGGAAGCTCCTACGAGCAGTACTTC.

Here the CDR3 reads CASGHPRVKAEKLFF. The DNA for the CDR3 is TGTGCCAGCGGTCACCCCCGGGTTAAGGCTGAAAAACTGTTTTTT. The rearrangement uses TRBV2 and TRBJ1-4; D is unresolved. The germline V gene encodes CDR1 SNHLY and CDR2 FYNNEI. V was shortened by 8 bases and J by 7 bases, with 20 bases between the two germline ends. CDR3 size: 15 residues.

This clonotype was seen more than once but under ten times. CDR3 loop: CATSDPDRVDEQYF. The CDR3 region has the DNA TGTGCCACCAGTGACCCGGACAGGGTAGACGAGCAGTACTTC. The chain couples TRBV24-1 to TRBJ2-5; 8 bases fit TRBD1. Matching the DNA end better, TRBJ2-7 makes the J call doubtful. The CDR3 is 14 residues long. Germline V CDR1 and CDR2: KGHDR, SFDVKD.

The rearrangement joins TRBV7-8 to TRBJ1-2, with TRBD1 matching over 7 bases. CDR3 size: 15 residues. Germline trimming cut 6 bases from V and 2 bases from J; bases unmatched to any gene: 9. The germline V gene encodes CDR1 SGHVS and CDR2 FQNEAQ. The CDR3: CASRQPGQSNYGYTF. The CDR3 nucleotides read TGTGCCAGCAGACAACCGGGACAGAGCAACTATGGCTACACCTTC.

The chain joins TRBV7-2 to TRBJ2-7, with TRBD2 matching 12 bases. Germline assignment: CDR1 SGHTA and CDR2 FQGNSA. CDR3 length equals 17 residues. J lost 0 bases, V lost 1 base, and 4 bases had no gene match. This CDR3 is CASSLGLAGAPSYEQYF. CDR3 sequence (DNA): TGTGCCAGCAGCTTAGGACTAGCGGGAGCTCCCTCCTACGAGCAGTACTTC.

This chain uses TRBV28 with TRBJ2-3, with a possible D match to TRBD2 (6 bases). Germline CDR1 is MDHEN and CDR2 is SYDVKM. The length of the CDR3 is 20 residues. V shed 1 base and J shed 3 bases, with 26 bases lying between them. The CDR3: CASSLFIVSRESLGTDTQYF. The CDR3 coding sequence is TGTGCCAGCAGTTTATTCATCGTGTCCCGGGAGTCTCTTGGAACAGATACGCAGTATTTT.

In DNA, the CDR3 is TGTGCCAGCAGTTTGGGGTCCGGGCCCGGTTATGGCTACACCTTC. Translated, it gives CASSLGSGPGYGYTF. The rearrangement links TRBV7-9 to TRBJ1-2; D gene uncertain. Germline lookup yields CDR1 SEHNR and CDR2 FQNEAQ (reference sequence). This CDR3 is 15 amino acids long. Between the trimmed V and J ends, which lost 6 bases and 5 bases, there was a span of 19 bases.

The CDR3 region has the DNA TGCGCCAGCAGCCAAACCGGGACAGGCAGACCAACTAATGAAAAACTGTTTTTT. It encodes CASSQTGTGRPTNEKLFF. The chain couples TRBV4-1 to TRBJ1-4; 8 bases fit TRBD1. Germline V gene data show CDR1 as MGHRA and CDR2 as YSYEKL. The CDR3 is 18 residues long. Trimming cost V 2 bases and J 0 bases; bases outside gene matches: 8.

In this sample, this clonotype turned up a few times. At one of its ends the junction is not consistent with the germline gene, which may arise from a read error. The chain employs TRBV20-1 and TRBJ2-7, with D perhaps matching TRBD2 (5 bases). Looked up from germline, CDR1 is DFQATT and CDR2 is SNEGSKA (reference sequence). The CDR3 has 14 residues. CDR3 region: CSALLAQISDEQYF. The DNA of the CDR3 is TGCAGTGCCCTCCTAGCACAGATCTCCGACGAGCAGTACTTC.

The rearrangement uses TRBV5-6 and TRBJ2-1; D remains ambiguous. The CDR3 consists of 13 residues. Germline CDR1 is SGHDT and CDR2 is YYEEEE. Trimming removed 0 bases from V and 8 bases from J, with 9 bases in between. Here the CDR3 reads CASSLDPGDEQFF. The CDR3 DNA reads as TGTGCCAGCAGCTTGGACCCCGGAGATGAGCAGTTCTTC.

This clonotype was detected a few times. The rearrangement uses TRBV29-1 and TRBJ2-1; 7 positions match TRBD1. This CDR3 is built from 14 residues. From germline, CDR1 is SQVTM and CDR2 ANQGSEA. V shed 3 bases and J 4 bases; nucleotides not matched to a gene: 6. In nucleotides, the CDR3 is TGCAGCGTTGATAGGGGGACAGATTACAATGAGCAGTTCTTC. Amino acid sequence: CSVDRGTDYNEQFF.

The rearrangement uses TRBV7-2 and TRBJ2-5; 7 nucleotides agree with TRBD1. CDR1 and CDR2 from the germline V gene are SGHTA and FQGNSA. This CDR3 has 16 residues. V lost 4 bases, J lost 2 bases, and 10 bases stayed unmatched. The CDR3 DNA is TGTGCCAGCAGCTCCAGGAGACAGGGTTTACAAGAGACCCAGTACTTC. This translates into CASSSRRQGLQETQYF.

CDR3 sequence reads: CATSEGEDTQYF. Written as DNA, the CDR3 is TGTGCCACCAGTGAGGGAGAAGATACGCAGTATTTT. The rearrangement links TRBV24-1 to TRBJ2-3; tentatively, D is TRBD2 (5 bases). Trimming shortened V by 4 bases and J by 5 bases, and 6 bases separated the two germline ends. This CDR3 contains 12 residues. In germline, CDR1 is KGHDR, CDR2 SFDVKD.

The chain has TRBV5-6 and TRBJ2-5; 8 nucleotides agree with TRBD1. The J call may be mistaken, given a closer DNA end match to TRBJ2-7. This CDR3 spans 16 amino acids. Germline V lookup: CDR1 SGHDT, CDR2 YYEEEE. CDR3 DNA sequence: TGTGCCAGCAGCTTAGGCAGGGGGCTCGACCTCCACGAGCAGTACTTC. Its translation is CASSLGRGLDLHEQYF.

This clonotype was found a few times. The genes are TRBV4-1 and TRBJ2-7, with D perhaps TRBD2 (6 bases). Germline V CDR1 and CDR2: MGHRA, YSYEKL. The CDR3 is 15 amino acids. V dropped 0 bases and J dropped 3 bases, with 12 bases sitting between them. This CDR3 is CASSQDDGSYYEQYF. The DNA of the CDR3 is TGCGCCAGCAGCCAAGACGACGGGAGTTACTACGAGCAGTACTTC.

The chain uses TRBV9 and TRBJ2-1; perhaps TRBD1 as D (7 bases). The CDR3 sequence is 16 residues long. Germline V gene sequence: CDR1 SGDLS, CDR2 YYNGEE. With 0 bases removed from V and 2 bases from J, the gap between germline ends came to 12 bases. The CDR3 nucleotides read TGTGCCAGCAGCGTAGGGCCCAGGGGGGCCTACAATGAGCAGTTCTTC. Amino acid sequence: CASSVGPRGAYNEQFF.

The chain uses TRBV6-5 and TRBJ2-3; D gene ambiguous. V lost 2 bases to trimming and J lost 0 bases, with 18 bases between them. Germline V gene sequence: CDR1 MNHEY, CDR2 SVGAGI. CDR3 length equals 18 residues. The CDR3 protein is CASSYPTLNGVSTDTQYF. The CDR3, as DNA: TGTGCCAGCAGTTACCCGACGCTGAACGGAGTGAGCACAGATACGCAGTATTTT.

The V gene is TRBV3-1, the J gene TRBJ2-1; 12 nucleotides line up with TRBD1. Unmatched junction bases numbered 11, after V lost 4 bases and J lost 4 bases. The CDR3 sequence is 18 residues long. Germline loops: CDR1 LGHDT, CDR2 YNNKEL (reference sequence). The CDR3 DNA reads as TGTGCCAGCAGCCTCGGGACAGGGGGCCGACCCTCTTACAATGAGCAGTTCTTC. It specifies CASSLGTGGRPSYNEQFF.

The chain links TRBV6-5 to TRBJ2-2, with D unclear. The V end lost 2 bases, the J end lost 6 bases, and 16 bases lay between the germline ends. Germline values: CDR1 MNHEY, CDR2 SVGAGI. The CDR3 extends over 16 amino acids. The CDR3 region is CASSYIASRYAGELFF. The CDR3, as DNA: TGTGCCAGCAGTTACATAGCTTCCCGGTACGCCGGGGAGCTGTTTTTT.

This clonotype has a count of ten or more. The chain carries TRBV6-5 and TRBJ1-1, with D unclear. The CDR3 consists of 11 residues. Per the germline V gene, CDR1 is MNHEY and CDR2 is SVGAGI. V was pared by 6 bases and J by 11 bases, with 13 bases between. DNA of the CDR3: TGTGCCAGCAGCGACACTTTGCGGGCTTTCTTT. Translation gives CASSDTLRAFF.

The J gene is TRBJ1-1, the V gene TRBV20-1; 11 positions agree with TRBD1. V shed 5 bases and J 5 bases; nucleotides not matched to a gene: 10. Germline V gives CDR1 DFQATT, CDR2 SNEGSKA (reference sequence). This CDR3 has 15 amino acids. The CDR3, as DNA: TGCAGTGCTCCCCGGACAGGGGGCGCGAGGACTGAAGCTTTCTTT. Residues: CSAPRTGGARTEAFF.

This chain uses TRBV28 with TRBJ1-5; D gene uncertain. V was cut by 6 bases and J by 4 bases, with 13 bases left in between. CDR3 size: 14 residues. CDR1 and CDR2 from the germline V gene are MDHEN and SYDVKM. CDR3 region: CASRKDIRNQPQHF. CDR3 nucleotides: TGTGCCAGCAGGAAAGACATTCGTAATCAGCCCCAGCATTTT.

This chain uses TRBV6-6 with TRBJ1-1, with D uncertain. V lost 4 bases and J lost 4, with 10 bases in between. Germline V gene data show CDR1 as MNHNY and CDR2 as SVGAGI (reference sequence). There are 13 residues in the CDR3. This CDR3 reads CASSSYSGTEAFF. In nucleotides, the CDR3 is TGTGCCAGCAGTTCCTACTCAGGCACTGAAGCTTTCTTT.

This clonotype has just a few counts. V gene TRBV7-2 combines with J gene TRBJ2-7; D is undetermined. Judging by the DNA end, TRBJ2-4 fits better; the J call may be wrong. The CDR3 covers 13 residues. Per the germline V gene, CDR1 is SGHTA and CDR2 is FQGNSA. The CDR3 nucleotides read TGTGCCAGCAGCTTTAAAACGTCCGGCATTCAGTACTTC. It translates to CASSFKTSGIQYF.

The rearrangement joins TRBV28 to TRBJ2-4, with 8 positions matching TRBD2. V lost 4 bases to trimming and J lost 13 bases; unmatched junction nucleotides: 12. CDR1 is MDHEN and CDR2 is SYDVKM in the germline V gene. The length of the CDR3 is 14 residues. The CDR3 reads CASSWIAGQREQYF. The CDR3 bases are TGTGCCAGCAGTTGGATAGCGGGACAACGGGAGCAGTACTTC.

This clonotype has just a few counts. This sequence joins TRBV20-1 and TRBJ2-1; 8 bases line up with TRBD2. Trimming took 6 bases from V and 14 from J; bases not matched to a gene: 6. Per the germline V gene, CDR1 is DFQATT and CDR2 is SNEGSKA (reference sequence). The CDR3 has 10 residues. The CDR3 bases are TGCAGTGCGGGGTCGACTAGCGAGTTCTTC. It yields the protein CSAGSTSEFF.

This clonotype has a single count. Sequence at one end of the junction differs from germline and may be a read error. The chain combines TRBV5-1 with TRBJ2-1, with D possibly TRBD1 on 6 matching bases. CDR1 is SGHRS, CDR2 YFSETQ, per germline. The length of the CDR3 is 14 residues. CDR3: CASSSYRDYNEQFF. CDR3 in DNA: TGCGCCAGCAGCTCGTACAGGGATTACAATGAACAGTTCTTC.